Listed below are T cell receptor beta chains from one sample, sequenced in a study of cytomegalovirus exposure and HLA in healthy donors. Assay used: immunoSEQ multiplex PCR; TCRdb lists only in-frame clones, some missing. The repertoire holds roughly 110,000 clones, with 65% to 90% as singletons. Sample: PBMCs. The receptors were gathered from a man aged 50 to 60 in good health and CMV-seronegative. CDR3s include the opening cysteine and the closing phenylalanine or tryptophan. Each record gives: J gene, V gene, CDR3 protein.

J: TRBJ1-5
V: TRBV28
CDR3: CASSFGRQPQHF

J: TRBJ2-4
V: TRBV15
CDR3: CATSRDRQSPNIQYF

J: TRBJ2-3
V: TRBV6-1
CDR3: CASSVLPGGHTDTQYF

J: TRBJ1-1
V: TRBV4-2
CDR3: CASSTGTPTEAFF

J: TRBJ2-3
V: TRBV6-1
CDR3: CASSVLPGGHTDTQYF

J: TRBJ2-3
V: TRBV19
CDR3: CASSIAGEADTQYF

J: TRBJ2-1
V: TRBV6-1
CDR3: CASSEYGGGYNEQFF

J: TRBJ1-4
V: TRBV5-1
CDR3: CASSLVLPHSEKLFF

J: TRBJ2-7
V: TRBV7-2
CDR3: CASSFEQGRGNEQYF

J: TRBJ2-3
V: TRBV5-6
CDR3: CASSVPGTGGTDTQYF

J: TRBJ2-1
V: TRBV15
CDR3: CATSRSRVSVQFF

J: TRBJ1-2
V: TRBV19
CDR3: CASRNSGGVSGYTF

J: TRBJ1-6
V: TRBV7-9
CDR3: CASSSGGRGLSPLHF

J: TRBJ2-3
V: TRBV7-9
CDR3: CASSSALAGAHTDTQYF

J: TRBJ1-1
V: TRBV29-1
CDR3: CSESTGDQTAFF

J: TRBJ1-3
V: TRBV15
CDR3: CATSRGRTNSGNTIYF

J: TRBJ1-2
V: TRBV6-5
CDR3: CASSLQGASNYGYTF

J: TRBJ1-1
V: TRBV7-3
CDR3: CASSLTGRGEAFF

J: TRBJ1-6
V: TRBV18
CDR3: CASSPRLSSHNSPLHF

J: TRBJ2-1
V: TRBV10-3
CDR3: CAISERRTGETYNEQFF

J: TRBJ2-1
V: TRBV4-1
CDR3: CASSQEGRGGRNEQFF

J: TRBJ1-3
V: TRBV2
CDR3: CASPRGDGNTIYF

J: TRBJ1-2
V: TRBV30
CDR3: CAWSLARTANNYGYTF

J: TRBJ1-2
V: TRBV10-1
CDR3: CARTGEANYGYTF

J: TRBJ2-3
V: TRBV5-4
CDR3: CASSSLTGSTDTQYF

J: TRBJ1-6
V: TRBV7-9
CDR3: CALASEQGGYSPLHF

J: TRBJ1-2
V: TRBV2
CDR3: CASSSTRANYGYTF

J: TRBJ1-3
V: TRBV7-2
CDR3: CASSPGSGNTIYF

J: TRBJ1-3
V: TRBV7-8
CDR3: CASSRQDSSGNTIYF

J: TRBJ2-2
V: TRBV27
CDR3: CASRRVNTGELFF

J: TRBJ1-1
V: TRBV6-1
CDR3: CATATQMNTEAFF

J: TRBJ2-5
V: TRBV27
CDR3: CASTPLTVLAGIETQYF

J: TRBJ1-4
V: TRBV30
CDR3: CAWSVAGAGKDNEKLFF

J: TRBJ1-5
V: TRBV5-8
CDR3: CASSRTGIQPQHF

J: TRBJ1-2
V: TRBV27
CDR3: CASSSRHGTVYGYTF

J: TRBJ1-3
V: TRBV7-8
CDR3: CASSSDRTSGNTIYF

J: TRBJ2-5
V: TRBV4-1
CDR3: CASSPAISVRGTKTQYF

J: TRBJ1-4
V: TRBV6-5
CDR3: CASSRPDNPEKLFF